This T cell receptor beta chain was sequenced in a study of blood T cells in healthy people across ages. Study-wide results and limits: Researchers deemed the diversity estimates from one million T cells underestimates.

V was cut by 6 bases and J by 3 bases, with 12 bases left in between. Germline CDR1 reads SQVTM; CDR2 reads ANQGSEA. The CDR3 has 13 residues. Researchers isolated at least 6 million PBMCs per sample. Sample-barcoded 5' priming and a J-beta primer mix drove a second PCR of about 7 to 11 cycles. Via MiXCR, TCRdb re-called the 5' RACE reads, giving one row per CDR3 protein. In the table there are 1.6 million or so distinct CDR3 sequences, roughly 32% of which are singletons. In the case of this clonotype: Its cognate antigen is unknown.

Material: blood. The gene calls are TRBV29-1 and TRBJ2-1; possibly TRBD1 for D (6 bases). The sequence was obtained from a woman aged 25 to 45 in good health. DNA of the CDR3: TGCAGCGTCCGACCGGACAGCTACAATGAGCAGTTCTTC. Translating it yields CSVRPDSYNEQFF.